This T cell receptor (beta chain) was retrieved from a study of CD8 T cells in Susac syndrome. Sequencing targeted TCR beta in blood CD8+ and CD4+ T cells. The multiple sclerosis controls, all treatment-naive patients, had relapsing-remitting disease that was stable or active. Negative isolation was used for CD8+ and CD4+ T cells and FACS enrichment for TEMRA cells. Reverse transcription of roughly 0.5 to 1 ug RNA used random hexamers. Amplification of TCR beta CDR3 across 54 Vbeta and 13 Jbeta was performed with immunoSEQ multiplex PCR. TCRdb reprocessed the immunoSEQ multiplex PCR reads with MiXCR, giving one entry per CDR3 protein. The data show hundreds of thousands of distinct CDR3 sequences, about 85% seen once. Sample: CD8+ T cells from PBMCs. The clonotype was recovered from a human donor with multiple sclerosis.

The CDR3 reads CASSGTGGPGGNEQFF. DNA of the CDR3: TGTGCCAGCAGTGGGACAGGGGGACCTGGAGGCAATGAGCAGTTCTTC. The chain joins TRBV7-9 to TRBJ2-1; 11 nucleotides match TRBD1. The CDR3 is 16 residues long. V shed 6 bases, J shed 6 bases, and the junction held 10 bases outside the gene matches. The germline V gene encodes CDR1 SEHNR and CDR2 FQNEAQ (reference sequence).